Each of the 11 T cell receptor beta chains below was sequenced from the same sample in a study of metastatic and nonmetastatic thyroid tumors. TCRdb reanalyzed the PCR reads with MiXCR. The data contain some 17,000 clones, 29% of them singletons. No treatment had been given to any patient before thyroid surgery. The sample taken for sequencing was tumor tissue. These receptors came from a female donor with papillary thyroid cancer or a benign thyroid nodule (not recorded which). Some clones in this sample may be carry-over from other donors' samples.

This clone was counted between two and nine times. Written as DNA, the CDR3 is TGTGCCAGCAGTTTCCCGGGACTAGCGGGCGGGGAGCTGTTTTTT. It is translated as CASSFPGLAGGELFF. J is TRBJ2-2 and V is TRBV28, with 12 positions matching TRBD2. V shed 3 bases and J 7 bases; nucleotides not matched to a gene: 3. Looked up from germline, CDR1 is MDHEN and CDR2 is SYDVKM. The CDR3 contains 15 residues. Filled out from reference TRBV28 and TRBJ2-2, the complete variable domain reads DVKVTQSSRYLVKRTGEKVFLECVQDMDHENMFWYRQDPGLGLRLIYFSYDVKMKEKGDIPEGYSVSREKKERFSLILESASTNQTSMYLCASSFPGLAGGELFFGEGSRLTVL.

The rearrangement joins TRBV28 to TRBJ2-7; 7 bases are shared with TRBD2. The CDR3 spans 15 residues. Per the germline V gene, CDR1 is MDHEN and CDR2 is SYDVKM. Losses at the gene ends were 2 bases for V and 4 bases for J; bases not matched to a gene: 8. The CDR3 protein is CASSLGFGGTYEQYF. In DNA, the CDR3 is TGTGCCAGCAGTTTAGGTTTCGGGGGGACTTACGAGCAGTACTTC.

This rearrangement joins TRBV6-1 to TRBJ2-1; D uncertain. CDR1 and CDR2 from the germline V gene are MNHNS and SASEGT. This CDR3 comprises 13 residues. V lost 7 bases, J lost 5 bases, and 12 bases lay in between. The CDR3 region is CASNIKFHNEQFF. The CDR3 coding sequence is TGTGCCAGCAACATTAAGTTCCACAATGAGCAGTTCTTC.

This chain joins TRBV6-5 and TRBJ1-1; tentatively, D is TRBD1 (6 bases). Germline loops: CDR1 MNHEY, CDR2 SVGAGI. The CDR3 is made up of 16 amino acids. V dropped 2 bases and J dropped 4 bases, with 17 bases sitting between them. The CDR3 coding sequence is TGTGCCAGCAGTTACGACGGGGGCGGGCTTGGCACTGAAGCTTTCTTT. Amino acid sequence: CASSYDGGGLGTEAFF.

V is TRBV20-1 and J is TRBJ2-7; tentatively, D is TRBD1 (5 bases). Between the trimmed V and J ends, which lost 6 bases and 2 bases, there was a span of 14 bases. This CDR3 contains 13 residues. Germline CDR1 is DFQATT and CDR2 is SNEGSKA (reference sequence). DNA for the CDR3: TGCAGTGCCTCCGCCAGGGCCACCTACGAGCAGTACTTC. Translating it yields CSASARATYEQYF.

The CDR3 DNA reads TGTGCCAGCAGCTTATCAGGTTGGCGCTCTGGAAACACCATATATTTT. Its translation is CASSLSGWRSGNTIYF. V usage is TRBV11-3 and J usage is TRBJ1-3; D is unresolved. Germline V gene sequence: CDR1 SGHNT, CDR2 YENEEA. Trimming took 2 bases from V and 0 from J, leaving 11 bases between them. The CDR3 consists of 16 residues.

This clone is termed medium-sized (0.01 to 0.1%). This chain links TRBV7-8 with TRBJ2-5; D is ambiguous. Germline-derived CDR1 and CDR2 are SGHVS and FQNEAQ. The CDR3 spans 14 residues. The V end was cut by 1 base, the J end by 5 bases, with 11 bases between. This CDR3 reads CASSLEAAAETQYF. CDR3 coding DNA: TGTGCCAGCAGCTTAGAGGCGGCAGCGGAGACCCAGTACTTC.

Ten or more counts support this clone. The rearrangement links TRBV13 to TRBJ2-7, with D possibly being TRBD1 or TRBD2 (5 bases each). V lost 5 bases to trimming and J lost 2 bases, with 28 bases between them. The CDR3 is made up of 19 amino acids. The germline CDR1 and CDR2 sequences are PRHDT and FYEKMQ (reference sequence). In nucleotides, the CDR3 is TGTGCCAGCAGCCCGACCATGAGCGGACCCGGGACCCGAACCTACGAGCAGTACTTC. Its translation: CASSPTMSGPGTRTYEQYF.

The V and J genes are TRBV27 and TRBJ2-1; 7 nucleotides align to TRBD1. The CDR3 is made up of 16 amino acids. V lost 5 bases and J lost 4; bases outside the gene matches: 11. CDR1 and CDR2 from the germline V gene are MNHEY and SMNVEV (reference sequence). The CDR3 region is CASSAYDREDYNEQFF. The CDR3 bases are TGTGCCAGCAGTGCCTACGACAGGGAAGATTACAATGAGCAGTTCTTC.

By its share, this clone is medium-sized. This chain connects TRBV6-6 to TRBJ2-1; possibly TRBD1 for D (6 bases). V lost 3 bases and J lost 2, with 11 bases in between. The germline V gene encodes CDR1 MNHNY and CDR2 SVGAGI (reference sequence). The length of the CDR3 is 15 residues. CDR3 bases: TGTGCCAGCAGTTATTTCAGGGGCCCCTACAATGAGCAGTTCTTC. As protein: CASSYFRGPYNEQFF.

Judged by abundance, this clone is medium-sized. The genes are TRBV2 and TRBJ2-7; 9 bases line up with TRBD1. The junction had 9 bases not matched to a gene; V was cut back by 5 bases and J by 4 bases. This CDR3 comprises 15 residues. Germline CDR1 reads SNHLY; CDR2 reads FYNNEI. The chain's CDR3 is CASSSSPGQGYEQYF. DNA of the CDR3: TGTGCCAGCAGTTCTTCCCCGGGACAGGGTTACGAGCAGTACTTC.